This T cell receptor (beta chain) derives from a study of shared clonotypes between healthy human individuals. Study outcomes and limitations: Sharing across a few donors was seen in roughly 5.2% of naive CD4 clonotypes.

Concerning this clone itself: Its antigen is unknown.

CDR1 and CDR2 (germline): SGHRS, YFSETQ. V was trimmed by 5 bases and J by 5 bases, leaving 16 bases between them. The CDR3 extends over 14 amino acids. The table came from immunoSEQ multiplex PCR; TCRdb's copy has only in-frame clones and leaves some out. The data show about 770,000 clones, around 77% seen once. Every donor, a Caucasian adult, lived in Nashville, Tennessee. The V gene is TRBV5-1, the J gene TRBJ2-5; the D call may be TRBD1 or TRBD2 (5 bases each). What was sequenced was memory CD4+ T cells sorted from blood. Regarding subset: CD45RA-negative fraction. The clonotype was recovered from a woman aged 25 to 39 in good health. The CDR3 DNA reads as TGCGCCAGCAGTTCTAGATCCGGGGCGGAGACCCAGTACTTC. It codes for CASSSRSGAETQYF.